Each of the 17 T cell receptor beta chains below was sequenced from the same sample in a study of control samples from healthy donors and cancer patients. TCRdb's copy holds only in-frame clones and misses some; the assay was immunoSEQ multiplex PCR. The profile covers about 160,000 clones, with over 85% appearing a single time and around 12% taken by the ten largest. Sequenced material: blood. These receptors were collected from a man aged 30-40 years in good health.

This clone was seen a handful of times. The V call is TRBV11-2, the J call TRBJ1-2; D not certain. Trimming cost V 5 bases and J 3 bases, with 16 bases left between them. Germline V gene sequence: CDR1 SGHAT, CDR2 FQNNGV. The CDR3 is 15 amino acids. The CDR3 here is CASSPRSGPYYGYTF. In nucleotides, the CDR3 is TGTGCCAGCAGCCCCAGATCCGGACCCTACTATGGCTACACCTTC.

The chain employs TRBV15 and TRBJ1-3; D remains unclear. V lost 6 bases to trimming and J lost 2 bases, with 5 bases between them. The V gene's germline CDR1 is LNHNV and CDR2 YYDKDF (reference sequence). CDR3 length: 12 residues. The CDR3 sequence: CATRNPGNTIYF. The CDR3 nucleotides are TGTGCCACCAGAAACCCTGGAAACACCATATATTTT.

The gene calls are TRBV18 and TRBJ2-5, with D unclear. The CDR3 runs to 11 residues. Germline V gene sequence: CDR1 KGHSH, CDR2 LQKENI. V was clipped by 6 bases and J by 2 bases, with 4 bases between them. CDR3 region: CASSQQETQYF. CDR3 bases: TGTGCCAGCTCGCAACAAGAGACCCAGTACTTC. Using reference TRBV18 and TRBJ2-5 for the parts outside the CDR3, the full variable domain is NAGVMQNPRHLVRRRGQEARLRCSPMKGHSHVYWYRQLPEEGLKFMVYLQKENIIDESGMPKERFSAEFPKEGPSILRIQQVVRGDSAAYFCASSQQETQYFGPGTRLLVL.

The chain carries TRBV12-3 or TRBV12-4 and TRBJ1-1; 8 bases line up with TRBD1. Trimming removed 5 bases from V and 4 bases from J; junction bases left unmatched: 0. The CDR3 is 12 residues long. The DNA for the CDR3 is TGTGCCAGCAGTGACAGGGGCACTGAAGCTTTCTTT. Translating gives CASSDRGTEAFF.

V usage is TRBV6-5 and J usage is TRBJ1-2, with 9 nucleotides matching TRBD1. The CDR3 has 14 amino acids. Germline CDR1 reads MNHEY; CDR2 reads SVGAGI. V trimming: 8 bases; J trimming: 3 bases; junction bases outside the gene matches: 7. The CDR3 nucleotides are TGTGCCAGCCTAGGGACAGGGAGACACTATGGCTACACCTTC. Residues: CASLGTGRHYGYTF.

J is TRBJ2-7 and V is TRBV7-9; D possibly matches TRBD1 or TRBD2 (5 bases each). The length of the CDR3 is 16 residues. Trimming shortened V by 0 bases and J by 0 bases, and 12 bases separated the two germline ends. CDR1 SEHNR and CDR2 FQNEAQ come from the germline V gene (reference sequence). The CDR3 nucleotides are TGTGCCAGCAGCTTAGCGGAGACAGCGGTCTCCTACGAGCAGTACTTC. As protein: CASSLAETAVSYEQYF.

The chain joins TRBV5-1 to TRBJ2-1, with 12 nucleotides matching TRBD2. With V trimmed by 0 bases and J by 7 bases, 11 bases remained unmatched. Germline V CDR1 and CDR2: SGHRS, YFSETQ. The CDR3 has 18 amino acids. CDR3: CASSLVTASGRAGNEQFF. DNA of the CDR3: TGCGCCAGCAGCTTGGTGACGGCTAGCGGGAGGGCCGGTAATGAGCAGTTCTTC.

V usage is TRBV7-8 and J usage is TRBJ1-4; D not resolved. Germline lookup yields CDR1 SGHVS and CDR2 FQNEAQ. V lost 5 bases to trimming and J lost 7 bases, with 17 bases between them. The CDR3 extends over 15 amino acids. CDR3: CASSPLGSPLEKLFF. In nucleotides, the CDR3 is TGTGCCAGCAGCCCTCTGGGCTCACCCCTTGAAAAACTGTTTTTT.

The V and J genes are TRBV5-6 and TRBJ2-3; no definite D call. The V end lost 0 bases, the J end lost 1 base, and 6 bases lay between the germline ends. This CDR3 contains 14 residues. CDR1 and CDR2 (germline): SGHDT, YYEEEE. The CDR3 loop reads CASSLDRRTDTQYF. The CDR3 region has the DNA TGTGCCAGCAGCTTGGATCGTCGCACAGATACGCAGTATTTT.

The V and J genes are TRBV19 and TRBJ2-1, with 11 bases matching TRBD2. Germline trimming cut 10 bases from V and 4 bases from J; bases unmatched to any gene: 3. Germline V lookup: CDR1 LNHDA, CDR2 SQIVND (reference sequence). The CDR3 runs 13 residues. The CDR3: CATGLAVYNEQFF. The CDR3 region has the DNA TGTGCCACGGGACTAGCGGTGTACAATGAGCAGTTCTTC.

This chain joins TRBV29-1 and TRBJ1-1; 7 bases fit TRBD1. From germline, CDR1 is SQVTM and CDR2 ANQGSEA. With 6 bases clipped from V and 3 bases from J, the junction kept 4 bases outside the gene matches. The CDR3 is 12 amino acids. The CDR3 is CSVGTDYTEAFF. The CDR3 DNA follows: TGCAGCGTAGGGACAGATTACACTGAAGCTTTCTTT.

This clone was counted a few times. The gene calls are TRBV3-1 (or the pseudogene TRBV3-2) and TRBJ1-1; unclear D gene. Germline V gene data show CDR1 as LGHDT and CDR2 as YNNKEL (reference sequence). CDR3 size: 14 residues. V was cut by 1 base and J by 4 bases, with 10 bases left in between. The CDR3 spells CASSQARGFTEAFF. The CDR3 region has the DNA TGTGCCAGCAGCCAAGCACGCGGGTTCACTGAAGCTTTCTTT.

CDR3 sequence reads: CASSSTSVQETQYF. In DNA form, the CDR3 reads TGTGCCAGTAGTTCTACTAGCGTACAAGAGACCCAGTACTTC. The V and J genes are TRBV19 and TRBJ2-5; TRBD2 matches at 7 bases. This CDR3 has 14 amino acids. Looked up from germline, CDR1 is LNHDA and CDR2 is SQIVND (reference sequence). V was pared by 5 bases and J by 2 bases, with 5 bases of the junction left unmatched.

The chain joins TRBV6-2 or TRBV6-3 to TRBJ2-1; D might be TRBD1 (5 bases). In germline, CDR1 is MNHEY, CDR2 SVGEGT. This CDR3 comprises 14 residues. Trimming removed 0 bases from V and 7 bases from J, with 10 bases in between. CDR3 coding DNA: TGTGCCAGCAGTTACTCGGGGCCAAGGAATGAGCAGTTCTTC. Amino acid sequence: CASSYSGPRNEQFF.

There are a few counts of this clone. The genes are TRBV4-3 and TRBJ1-1; D remains unclear. The CDR3 is 17 amino acids. Germline V gene sequence: CDR1 LGHNA, CDR2 YSLEER. Between the trimmed V and J ends, which lost 0 bases and 1 base, there was a span of 15 bases. The CDR3 DNA reads as TGCGCCAGCAGCCAAGAATTCTCCCCTCTCAAGAACACTGAAGCTTTCTTT. Its protein product is CASSQEFSPLKNTEAFF.

This chain uses TRBV9 with TRBJ1-6; 7 bases are shared with TRBD1. This CDR3 has 15 residues. The ends lost 7 bases at V and 6 bases at J; junction bases unmatched: 10. From germline, CDR1 is SGDLS and CDR2 YYNGEE. CDR3 DNA: TGTGCCAGCTCCCGGGACAGCGTTCCTAATTCACCCCTCCACTTT. This gives the protein CASSRDSVPNSPLHF.

Remarks on this clone: This sample also contains other DNA sequences that code for the same CDR3. The rearrangement links TRBV18 to TRBJ1-2; a possible D gene is TRBD1 (5 bases). The CDR3 totals 13 residues. Trimming cost V 1 base and J 8 bases, with 11 bases left between them. Germline V gives CDR1 KGHSH, CDR2 LQKENI. The CDR3 loop reads CASSPRGGDGYTF. CDR3 in DNA: TGTGCCAGCTCACCACGGGGGGGGGACGGCTACACCTTC.